The T cell receptor (beta chain) described here comes from a study of long-term antiretroviral therapy in people with HIV. Study-level findings and limits: Clones that had undergone expansion before ART prevailed in the repertoire throughout all time points.

Version v3.0 of the immunoSEQ assay was performed at survey level. This table comes from immunoSEQ multiplex PCR, and its TCRdb copy is limited to in-frame clones, with some not included. The data hold some 31,000 clones, with 95% observed a single time. In regard to this clone: Its antigen is undetermined.

The receptor's source is a man aged 25-45 years with HIV. The sequencing used unsorted PBMCs, collected 5.3 years after starting antiretroviral therapy.

CDR3 protein: CASSLRGTYEQYF. In DNA, the CDR3 is TGTGCCAGCAGTTTGCGGGGGACATACGAGCAGTACTTC. This sequence joins TRBV27 and TRBJ2-7; tentatively, D is TRBD2 (7 bases). V lost 3 bases and J 4 bases, leaving 10 bases between the germline ends. CDR1 and CDR2 from the germline V gene are MNHEY and SMNVEV (reference sequence). This CDR3 comprises 13 residues.